Each of the 25 T cell receptor beta chains below was sequenced from the same sample in a study of blood T cell repertoires in COVID-19. Some clones are missing from TCRdb's copy, which holds only in-frame ones; the method was immunoSEQ multiplex PCR. The sample contains 200,000 or so clones, roughly 90% of which appear only once. Sequencing used peripheral blood. The origin of the receptors is a woman between 40 and 55 years old who had recovered from COVID-19.

J is TRBJ1-5 and V is TRBV28; TRBD1 matches 9 bases. The CDR3 is 15 residues long. Germline V CDR1 and CDR2: MDHEN, SYDVKM. With V trimmed by 5 bases and J by 3 bases, 5 bases remained unmatched. The DNA of the CDR3 is TGTGCCAGCAGTGTCGGGACAGGGATCAATCAGCCCCAGCATTTT. This gives the protein CASSVGTGINQPQHF. Combining the CDR3 with reference TRBV28 and TRBJ1-5 gives the whole variable domain DVKVTQSSRYLVKRTGEKVFLECVQDMDHENMFWYRQDPGLGLRLIYFSYDVKMKEKGDIPEGYSVSREKKERFSLILESASTNQTSMYLCASSVGTGINQPQHFGDGTRLSIL.

The chain recombines TRBV11-1 with TRBJ2-2; 9 nucleotides align to TRBD2. V shed 3 bases, J shed 5 bases, and the junction held 7 bases outside the gene matches. Germline V gene lookup returns CDR1 SGHAT and CDR2 FQDESV (reference sequence). The CDR3 is 16 amino acids. The CDR3 DNA follows: TGTGCCAGCAGCTTCCCTAGCGGGATGGGGACCGGGGAGCTGTTTTTT. The encoded protein is CASSFPSGMGTGELFF.

The V call is TRBV9, the J call TRBJ2-5; 14 nucleotides line up with TRBD2. Germline V gene lookup returns CDR1 SGDLS and CDR2 YYNGEE. CDR3 size: 17 residues. Unmatched junction bases numbered 10, after V lost 4 bases and J lost 5 bases. In DNA, the CDR3 is TGTGCCAGCAGCCCCGGGGGGACTAGCGGGAGTCGGGAGACCCAGTACTTC. It encodes CASSPGGTSGSRETQYF.

This chain connects TRBV19 to TRBJ1-5; TRBD1 matches 7 bases. The CDR3 runs to 17 residues. Germline CDR1 is LNHDA and CDR2 is SQIVND (reference sequence). J gave up 4 bases and V 2 bases, and 11 bases lay outside the gene matches. As DNA, the CDR3 is TGTGCCAGTAGTATACCTGAGGGGGCGTTCAGGAATCAGCCCCAGCATTTT. It translates to CASSIPEGAFRNQPQHF. Full variable domain (outside the CDR3, taken from reference TRBV19 and TRBJ1-5): DGGITQSPKYLFRKEGQNVTLSCEQNLNHDAMYWYRQDPGQGLRLIYYSQIVNDFQKGDIAEGYSVSREKKESFPLTVTSAQKNPTAFYLCASSIPEGAFRNQPQHFGDGTRLSIL.

This chain uses TRBV24-1 with TRBJ2-2; 12 nucleotides align to TRBD2. The germline gives CDR1 KGHDR, CDR2 SFDVKD. The CDR3 extends over 20 amino acids. With V trimmed by 3 bases and J by 0 bases, 10 bases remained unmatched. CDR3 sequence reads: CATSDGNPWTSGANTGELFF. The CDR3 region has the DNA TGTGCCACCAGTGATGGGAATCCCTGGACTAGCGGGGCGAACACCGGGGAGCTGTTTTTT.

The CDR3 DNA follows: TGTGCCACCAGCAGAGGGGACAGGGGTACAGATACGCAGTATTTT. As protein: CATSRGDRGTDTQYF. This chain uses TRBV15 with TRBJ2-3; 10 positions agree with TRBD1. Per germline, CDR1 LNHNV and CDR2 YYDKDF (reference sequence). The CDR3 spans 15 residues. V gave up 1 base and J gave up 3 bases; unmatched junction bases: 1.

The V call is TRBV18, the J call TRBJ2-2; weak D call: TRBD2 (5 bases). Looked up from germline, CDR1 is KGHSH and CDR2 is LQKENI. This CDR3 has 15 amino acids. V gave up 4 bases and J gave up 0 bases, with 9 bases separating them. CDR3 sequence (DNA): TGTGCCAGCTCACTGGCTAGCTCGAACACCGGGGAGCTGTTTTTT. Protein product: CASSLASSNTGELFF. The whole variable domain, remainder taken from reference TRBV18 and TRBJ2-2, is NAGVMQNPRHLVRRRGQEARLRCSPMKGHSHVYWYRQLPEEGLKFMVYLQKENIIDESGMPKERFSAEFPKEGPSILRIQQVVRGDSAAYFCASSLASSNTGELFFGEGSRLTVL.

The chain links TRBV29-1 to TRBJ2-3; TRBD2 matches 16 bases. Trimming cost V 7 bases and J 1 base; bases outside gene matches: 14. Per germline, CDR1 SQVTM and CDR2 ANQGSEA. There are 19 residues in the CDR3. The CDR3 here is CSALQRGLAGGAGTDTQYF. The CDR3 coding sequence is TGCAGCGCTCTCCAACGGGGACTAGCGGGAGGGGCTGGCACAGATACGCAGTATTTT.

The rearrangement joins TRBV27 to TRBJ1-1, with D possibly TRBD1 on 6 matching bases. The CDR3 has 13 amino acids. In germline, CDR1 is MNHEY, CDR2 SMNVEV (reference sequence). V was shortened by 8 bases and J by 0 bases, with 10 bases between the two germline ends. As DNA, the CDR3 is TGTGCCAGCGGCGACAGGTTGAACACTGAAGCTTTCTTT. It codes for CASGDRLNTEAFF.

V gene TRBV27 combines with J gene TRBJ2-7; TRBD2 matches at 7 bases. CDR1 and CDR2 (germline): MNHEY, SMNVEV (reference sequence). This CDR3 spans 16 amino acids. V shed 6 bases and J 1 base; nucleotides not matched to a gene: 12. The CDR3 protein is CASSFTPGGGSYEQYF. CDR3 nucleotide sequence: TGTGCCAGCAGCTTCACTCCGGGAGGAGGGTCCTACGAGCAGTACTTC.

The rearrangement links TRBV7-9 to TRBJ2-1; D ambiguous. V was cut by 4 bases and J by 10 bases, with 14 bases left in between. Per the germline V gene, CDR1 is SEHNR and CDR2 is FQNEAQ (reference sequence). The CDR3 sequence is 13 residues long. The DNA for the CDR3 is TGTGCCAGCAGCTCCCGGAGTATATCGGAGCAGTTCTTC. This gives the protein CASSSRSISEQFF.

CDR3 in amino acids: CAWGGQPVYEQYF. DNA for the CDR3: TGTGCCTGGGGGGGACAGCCGGTCTACGAGCAGTACTTC. This chain links TRBV30 with TRBJ2-7, with TRBD1 matching 7 bases. The V gene's germline CDR1 is GTSNPN and CDR2 SVGIG (reference sequence). J was trimmed by 3 bases and V by 5 bases; bases with no gene match: 7. The CDR3 extends over 13 amino acids. The full variable domain, completed using reference TRBV30 and TRBJ2-7, is SQTIHQWPATLVQPVGSPLSLECTVEGTSNPNLYWYRQAAGRGLQLLFYSVGIGQISSEVPQNLSASRPQDRQFILSSKKLLLSDSGFYLCAWGGQPVYEQYFGPGTRLTVT.

The J gene is TRBJ2-1, the V gene TRBV5-1; 8 bases are shared with TRBD2. V trimming: 0 bases; J trimming: 8 bases; junction bases outside the gene matches: 13. The CDR3 extends over 17 amino acids. Germline-derived CDR1 and CDR2 are SGHRS and YFSETQ. The CDR3 coding sequence is TGCGCCAGCAGCTTGGGACAAATCGGACTAGCTTCCCATGAGCAGTTCTTC. Translation: CASSLGQIGLASHEQFF.

The chain joins TRBV7-2 to TRBJ2-3; 14 bases match TRBD2. The germline V gene has CDR1 SGHTA and CDR2 FQGNSA. Losses at the gene ends were 5 bases for V and 4 bases for J; bases not matched to a gene: 8. The CDR3 runs to 17 residues. The CDR3 here is CASSIWTSGRSADTQYF. The CDR3 nucleotides read TGTGCCAGCAGCATTTGGACTAGCGGGAGGAGTGCAGATACGCAGTATTTT.

The chain links TRBV13 to TRBJ2-4; a weak D match, TRBD1 (6 bases). The CDR3 loop spans 18 amino acids. Trimming took off 0 bases at V and 0 bases at J, with 15 bases between the two ends. Germline V gives CDR1 PRHDT, CDR2 FYEKMQ (reference sequence). CDR3 region: CASSLGLRQDLAKNIQYF. Here the CDR3 DNA reads TGTGCCAGCAGCTTAGGGCTACGACAGGACTTAGCCAAAAACATTCAGTACTTC. Complete variable domain (other parts from reference TRBV13 and TRBJ2-4): AAGVIQSPRHLIKEKRETATLKCYPIPRHDTVYWYQQGPGQDPQFLISFYEKMQSDKGSIPDRFSAQQFSDYHSELNMSSLELGDSALYFCASSLGLRQDLAKNIQYFGAGTRLSVL.

The genes are TRBV20-1 and TRBJ1-1; maybe TRBD1 (5 bases). Trimming removed 6 bases at V and 8 bases at J, with 10 bases between. Looked up from germline, CDR1 is DFQATT and CDR2 is SNEGSKA (reference sequence). CDR3 length equals 10 residues. CDR3 DNA sequence: TGCAGTGCAAAGCACAGGGAAGCTTTCTTT. It encodes CSAKHREAFF.

This clone was observed a few times. The rearrangement joins TRBV5-1 to TRBJ2-2, with 11 positions matching TRBD2. This CDR3 has 15 amino acids. V dropped 4 bases and J dropped 5; count of bases not matched to a gene: 4. Germline-derived CDR1 and CDR2 are SGHRS and YFSETQ. The CDR3 spells CASSPTSGITGELFF. The DNA for the CDR3 is TGCGCCAGCAGCCCGACTAGCGGGATAACCGGGGAGCTGTTTTTT. Full variable domain (outside the CDR3, taken from reference TRBV5-1 and TRBJ2-2): KAGVTQTPRYLIKTRGQQVTLSCSPISGHRSVSWYQQTPGQGLQFLFEYFSETQRNKGNFPGRFSGRQFSNSRSEMNVSTLELGDSALYLCASSPTSGITGELFFGEGSRLTVL.

CDR3 nucleotide sequence: TGTGCCAGCAGCCGGGACAGGGAGTTCGGGGCACCCCTCCACTTT. Its protein product is CASSRDREFGAPLHF. The chain uses TRBV6-5 and TRBJ1-6, with 9 bases matching TRBD1. After removal of 6 bases from V and 11 bases from J, the junction contained 11 bases not matched to a gene. Germline V gives CDR1 MNHEY, CDR2 SVGAGI. The CDR3 spans 15 residues.

The chain couples TRBV5-6 to TRBJ1-4, with 10 bases aligning to TRBD1. Germline CDR1 SGHDT, CDR2 YYEEEE. This CDR3 has 16 amino acids. Trimming took 4 bases from V and 8 from J; bases not matched to a gene: 11. The CDR3 coding sequence is TGTGCCAGCAGCCTAGGGGGACAGGGGCGAGGCGAAAAACTGTTTTTT. Its translation is CASSLGGQGRGEKLFF.

This clone was recorded only once. This chain uses TRBV28 with TRBJ1-2, with a tentative D call TRBD1 (6 bases). CDR3 length: 14 amino acids. CDR1 is MDHEN, CDR2 SYDVKM, per germline. V lost 6 bases, J lost 4 bases, and 15 bases lay in between. CDR3 sequence reads: CASRSGTYLYGYTF. In DNA form, the CDR3 reads TGTGCCAGCAGATCCGGGACATACCTCTATGGCTACACCTTC.

The chain couples TRBV21-1 to TRBJ2-2; the DNA was not compared with TRBD2, the D call given in the table. TRBV21-1 is described as a pseudogene. This CDR3 comprises 16 residues. CDR3: CASRKGRGLNTGELFF. As DNA, the CDR3 is TGTGCCAGCAGAAAAGGCCGGGGTTTGAACACCGGGGAGCTGTTTTTT.

This clone was counted only a few times. The V call is TRBV6-2 or TRBV6-3, the J call TRBJ2-1; 9 bases agree with TRBD2. The ends lost 4 bases at V and 10 bases at J; junction bases unmatched: 11. CDR3 length equals 15 residues. The V gene's germline CDR1 is MNHEY and CDR2 SVGEGT. CDR3 amino acids: CASSSPTLAGVEQFF. The CDR3 nucleotides are TGTGCCAGCAGTTCCCCGACCTTAGCGGGAGTCGAGCAGTTCTTC.

The V and J genes are TRBV5-6 and TRBJ1-5, with 11 positions matching TRBD1. CDR3 length: 17 amino acids. V lost 4 bases, J lost 1 base, and 7 bases stayed unmatched. Germline V gives CDR1 SGHDT, CDR2 YYEEEE. The CDR3 DNA reads TGTGCCAGCAGCCCGGACAGGGGGCAGTTGAGCAATCAGCCCCAGCATTTT. Translation: CASSPDRGQLSNQPQHF.

The rearrangement links TRBV30 to TRBJ2-2; D remains unclear. This CDR3 is built from 11 residues. Germline V CDR1 and CDR2: GTSNPN, SVGIG (reference sequence). The V end lost 5 bases, the J end lost 7 bases, and 8 bases lay between the germline ends. DNA of the CDR3: TGTGCCTGGGGCGGAGACGGGGAGCTGTTTTTT. Encoded protein: CAWGGDGELFF.

A word on this clone: The DNA is left out, because the CDR3 cannot be placed on it with certainty; the CDR3 is given as TCRdb lists it. The chain employs TRBV21-1 and TRBJ1-2. TRBV21-1 is flagged as a pseudogene. The CDR3 is made up of 14 amino acids, end residues included. Here the CDR3 reads CASSKVGDGTGYTF.